A single sample gave rise to the 21 T cell receptor beta chains below, sequenced in a study of blood T cell repertoires in COVID-19. Assay: immunoSEQ multiplex PCR; the TCRdb copy retains only in-frame clones and omits some. The table records 150,000 to 200,000 clones, around 81% of them present only once. The material sequenced was peripheral blood. The receptors were gathered from a human donor with acute or convalescent COVID-19. The donor label of this sample is uncertain.

This clone was seen a handful of times. The V gene is TRBV19, the J gene TRBJ1-5; a possible D gene is TRBD1 (5 bases). The germline V and J ends were trimmed by 6 bases and 0 bases, with 12 bases remaining between them. Per the germline V gene, CDR1 is LNHDA and CDR2 is SQIVND (reference sequence). CDR3 length: 15 residues. The CDR3: CASSQGIHSNQPQHF. CDR3 in DNA: TGTGCCAGTAGCCAGGGTATTCATAGCAATCAGCCCCAGCATTTT.

The chain joins TRBV6-1 to TRBJ2-5; no firm D call. The V end was cut by 0 bases, the J end by 2 bases, with 13 bases between. The CDR3 covers 16 residues. The germline V gene has CDR1 MNHNS and CDR2 SASEGT. The DNA for the CDR3 is TGTGCCAGCAGTGAAGCGCTTCTTCAGGCGCAAGAGACCCAGTACTTC. Protein product: CASSEALLQAQETQYF.

The rearrangement joins TRBV5-5 to TRBJ1-1, with TRBD1 identical over 7 bases. Germline V gives CDR1 SGHKS, CDR2 YYEKEE (reference sequence). V shed 4 bases, J shed 5 bases, and the junction held 11 bases outside the gene matches. The CDR3 loop spans 15 amino acids. CDR3 in DNA: TGTGCCAGCAGCAGGTTAACAGGGGTTCGGACTGAAGCTTTCTTT. It yields the protein CASSRLTGVRTEAFF.

The chain couples TRBV3-1 (or the pseudogene TRBV3-2) to TRBJ2-6, with D possibly being TRBD2 (5 bases). V lost 4 bases and J lost 4, with 17 bases in between. Germline CDR1 LGHDT, CDR2 YNNKEL (reference sequence). This CDR3 is 17 amino acids long. The CDR3 nucleotides read TGTGCCAGCAGCCTGGGGAGCTCCGGAGGCGGGGCCAACGTCCTGACTTTC. It yields the protein CASSLGSSGGGANVLTF.

In this sample, this clone turned up once. The chain couples TRBV30 to TRBJ1-1; 7 nucleotides match TRBD1. Germline values: CDR1 GTSNPN, CDR2 SVGIG (reference sequence). The CDR3 is 16 amino acids. The trim removed 0 bases at V and 0 bases at J, leaving 7 bases unmatched. Here the CDR3 DNA reads TGTGCCTGGAGTGTATCAAGGACAGGCATGAACACTGAAGCTTTCTTT. This sequence encodes CAWSVSRTGMNTEAFF.

The J gene is TRBJ1-2, the V gene TRBV29-1; tentatively, D is TRBD1 (5 bases). The germline V and J ends were trimmed by 0 bases and 4 bases, with 12 bases remaining between them. The CDR3 is 14 residues long. The germline CDR1 and CDR2 sequences are SQVTM and ANQGSEA. CDR3 in amino acids: CSVEDSEGSYGYTF. The CDR3 DNA reads TGCAGCGTTGAAGACTCGGAGGGGAGCTATGGCTACACCTTC.

The gene calls are TRBV6-4 and TRBJ1-5; perhaps TRBD1 as D (6 bases). CDR1 MRHNA and CDR2 SNTAGT come from the germline V gene. This CDR3 contains 13 residues. V shed 7 bases and J shed 6 bases, with 13 bases lying between them. The CDR3 DNA reads TGTGCCAGCACCAGACAGGATTGTCAGCCCCAGCATTTT. It is translated as CASTRQDCQPQHF.

The chain carries TRBV6-6 and TRBJ1-1; the match to TRBD1 covers 10 bases. The CDR3 extends over 15 amino acids. Germline lookup yields CDR1 MNHNY and CDR2 SVGAGI (reference sequence). V gave up 6 bases and J gave up 5 bases; unmatched junction bases: 9. The CDR3 DNA reads as TGTGCCAGCAGGGGCCGGGACAGGGGTTTAACTGAAGCTTTCTTT. Amino acid sequence: CASRGRDRGLTEAFF.

This chain connects TRBV11-3 to TRBJ1-5, with 11 nucleotides matching TRBD1. The germline CDR1 and CDR2 sequences are SGHNT and YENEEA. The CDR3 has 17 amino acids. V trimming: 5 bases; J trimming: 4 bases; junction bases outside the gene matches: 10. CDR3 DNA: TGTGCCAGCAGCCTACCTTCCCGGGACAGGGGGAATCAGCCCCAGCATTTT. It translates to CASSLPSRDRGNQPQHF.

The genes are TRBV2 and TRBJ1-5, with 7 nucleotides matching TRBD1. V lost 5 bases, J lost 5 bases, and 12 bases stayed unmatched. In germline, CDR1 is SNHLY, CDR2 FYNNEI. The length of the CDR3 is 16 residues. In DNA form, the CDR3 reads TGTGCCAGCAGTCCCCGACAGGGCGGGAGGGATCAGCCCCAGCATTTT. Its translation is CASSPRQGGRDQPQHF.

The rearrangement joins TRBV2 to TRBJ2-3, with D possibly TRBD2 on 6 matching bases. V lost 7 bases to trimming and J lost 2 bases, with 19 bases between them. In germline, CDR1 is SNHLY, CDR2 FYNNEI. The CDR3 is 16 residues long. The CDR3 sequence is CASNPPAGRVTDTQYF. CDR3 coding DNA: TGTGCCAGCAATCCCCCGGCGGGACGGGTCACAGATACGCAGTATTTT.

This chain links TRBV2 with TRBJ1-2, with a weak D call TRBD1 (5 bases). The CDR3 has 15 residues. V was clipped by 7 bases and J by 7 bases, with 22 bases between them. The germline V gene encodes CDR1 SNHLY and CDR2 FYNNEI. CDR3 protein: CASTGAGRSDRGYTF. The CDR3 DNA sequence: TGTGCCAGCACCGGGGCGGGGCGGAGCGACCGTGGCTACACCTTC.

The V and J genes are TRBV7-8 and TRBJ1-3, with D possibly TRBD1 on 6 matching bases. Deletions cut 8 bases from V and 0 bases from J, with 14 bases between. The CDR3 runs to 15 residues. Germline V lookup: CDR1 SGHVS, CDR2 FQNEAQ. CDR3 protein: CASGPRGNSGNTIYF. The CDR3 DNA sequence: TGTGCCAGCGGGCCCAGGGGAAACTCTGGAAACACCATATATTTT.

This chain joins TRBV19 and TRBJ1-2; a weak D match, TRBD1 (5 bases). This CDR3 has 15 amino acids. V was clipped by 7 bases and J by 3 bases, with 18 bases between them. Germline-derived CDR1 and CDR2 are LNHDA and SQIVND (reference sequence). CDR3 protein: CASTLSGREDYGYTF. As DNA, the CDR3 is TGTGCCAGTACCCTCTCGGGCAGGGAGGACTATGGCTACACCTTC.

V gene TRBV3-1 (or the pseudogene TRBV3-2) combines with J gene TRBJ2-1; TRBD2 might be the D (6 bases). Germline assignment: CDR1 LGHDT and CDR2 YNNKEL (reference sequence). Trimming took 6 bases from V and 9 from J, leaving 15 bases between them. This CDR3 region has 13 residues. This chain's CDR3 is CASRTTRGTEQFF. In DNA, the CDR3 is TGTGCCAGCAGAACGACTAGAGGTACTGAGCAGTTCTTC.

The chain is built from TRBV30 and TRBJ2-7, with a possible D match to TRBD2 (6 bases). V was trimmed by 4 bases and J by 5 bases, leaving 12 bases between them. This CDR3 has 12 amino acids. Germline lookup yields CDR1 GTSNPN and CDR2 SVGIG (reference sequence). The CDR3 DNA follows: TGTGCCTGGACGGGGGATGCGCACGAGCAGTACTTC. Encoded protein: CAWTGDAHEQYF.

In its sample, this clone was seen once. The rearrangement joins TRBV5-4 to TRBJ2-2; 9 bases are a match to TRBD1. The trim removed 0 bases at V and 5 bases at J, leaving 5 bases unmatched. Germline-derived CDR1 and CDR2 are SGHNT and YYREEE (reference sequence). The CDR3 consists of 16 residues. CDR3 sequence (DNA): TGTGCCAGCAGCTTGGGGGACAGGGTCCTTACCGGGGAGCTGTTTTTT. It is translated as CASSLGDRVLTGELFF. The complete variable domain, with remaining parts taken from reference TRBV5-4 and TRBJ2-2, reads ETGVTQSPTHLIKTRGQQVTLRCSSQSGHNTVSWYQQALGQGPQFIFQYYREEENGRGNFPPRFSGLQFPNYSSELNVNALELDDSALYLCASSLGDRVLTGELFFGEGSRLTVL.

The chain links TRBV13 to TRBJ2-1; TRBD2 aligns across 7 bases. Trimming at V came to 5 bases and at J to 4 bases, leaving 14 bases not matched to a gene. This CDR3 is 17 amino acids long. Germline CDR1 and CDR2: PRHDT and FYEKMQ (reference sequence). CDR3 sequence: CASSGVGWSGEYNEQFF. As DNA, the CDR3 is TGTGCCAGCAGCGGTGTAGGGTGGAGCGGGGAATACAATGAGCAGTTCTTC.

This rearrangement joins TRBV27 to TRBJ1-1; D remains unclear. V was clipped by 6 bases and J by 4 bases, with 18 bases between them. There are 15 residues in the CDR3. The germline CDR1 and CDR2 sequences are MNHEY and SMNVEV (reference sequence). The CDR3 spells CASSPVANLATEAFF. The CDR3 region has the DNA TGTGCCAGCAGCCCAGTCGCCAACCTTGCCACTGAAGCTTTCTTT.

This rearrangement joins TRBV6-5 to TRBJ2-5; a weak D match, TRBD1 (6 bases). Per germline, CDR1 MNHEY and CDR2 SVGAGI. The CDR3 has 13 amino acids. Between the trimmed V and J ends, which lost 4 bases and 2 bases, there was a span of 8 bases. The CDR3 reads CASSSTGQETQYF. CDR3 in DNA: TGTGCCAGCAGTTCCACAGGGCAAGAGACCCAGTACTTC.

This chain connects TRBV2 to TRBJ2-1; D gene ambiguous. The germline CDR1 and CDR2 sequences are SNHLY and FYNNEI. The CDR3 is 14 residues long. With 4 bases removed from V and 3 bases from J, the gap between germline ends came to 10 bases. As DNA, the CDR3 is TGTGCCAGCAGTGCATCCTACGGCTACAATGAGCAGTTCTTC. Amino acid sequence: CASSASYGYNEQFF. Full variable domain (missing parts from reference TRBV2 and TRBJ2-1): EPEVTQTPSHQVTQMGQEVILRCVPISNHLYFYWYRQILGQKVEFLVSFYNNEISEKSEIFDDQFSVERPDGSNFTLKIRSTKLEDSAMYFCASSASYGYNEQFFGPGTRLTVL.